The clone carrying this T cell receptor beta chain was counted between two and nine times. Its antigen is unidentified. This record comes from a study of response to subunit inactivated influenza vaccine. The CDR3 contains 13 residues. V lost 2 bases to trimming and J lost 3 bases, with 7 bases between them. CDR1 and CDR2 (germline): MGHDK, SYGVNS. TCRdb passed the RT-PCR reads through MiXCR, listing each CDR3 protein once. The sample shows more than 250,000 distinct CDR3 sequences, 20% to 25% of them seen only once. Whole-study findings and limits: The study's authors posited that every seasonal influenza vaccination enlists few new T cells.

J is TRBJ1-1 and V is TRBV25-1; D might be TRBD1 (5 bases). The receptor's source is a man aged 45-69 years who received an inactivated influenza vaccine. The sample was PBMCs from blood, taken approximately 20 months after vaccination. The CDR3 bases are TGTGCCAGCAGTGAAGACAGCTACACTGAAGCTTTCTTT. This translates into CASSEDSYTEAFF.